The next 21 T cell receptor beta chains were all read from a single sample in a study of Ad26.COV2.S vaccination and SARS-CoV-2 variants. Treatment noted: some 19 received Ad26.COV2.S at low or high dose, single or two shots; five or six received placebo; per-sample allocation not given. Samples came from day 63 after the first vaccine or placebo injection. Method: immunoSEQ multiplex PCR; TCRdb's copy keeps in-frame clones and lacks some. The sample holds 380,000 or so clones, approximately 86% seen once. The material sequenced was peripheral blood, taken in a trial of Ad26.COV2.S vaccine versus placebo. The source is a person between 18 and 65 years old who received the Ad26.COV2.S COVID-19 vaccine or a placebo.

This clone was seen once. The chain couples TRBV5-1 to TRBJ2-2; perhaps TRBD2 as D (5 bases). V lost 4 bases to trimming and J lost 7 bases, with 14 bases between them. Germline CDR1 SGHRS, CDR2 YFSETQ. The CDR3 has 14 amino acids. The CDR3 coding sequence is TGCGCCAGCAGCATCGGGATTTCCAACGGGGAGCTGTTTTTT. Translated, it gives CASSIGISNGELFF.

The V and J genes are TRBV24-1 and TRBJ2-1, with a tentative D call TRBD2 (5 bases). V was clipped by 4 bases and J by 9 bases, with 12 bases between them. The CDR3 extends over 13 amino acids. CDR1 and CDR2 (germline): KGHDR, SFDVKD. CDR3 nucleotide sequence: TGTGCCACCAGTGACCCCGGAGGAGGTGAGCAGTTCTTC. Residues: CATSDPGGGEQFF.

This chain links TRBV10-3 with TRBJ2-1; D is uncertain. V lost 8 bases to trimming and J lost 4 bases, with 9 bases between them. CDR1 ENHRY and CDR2 SYGVKD come from the germline V gene. The CDR3 totals 12 residues. For the CDR3, the DNA is TGTGCCATCGCCGCCGGGTACAATGAGCAGTTCTTC. Its translation: CAIAAGYNEQFF.

V and J are TRBV7-9 and TRBJ2-3; D gene ambiguous. V shed 3 bases and J shed 0 bases, with 7 bases lying between them. The germline V gene encodes CDR1 SEHNR and CDR2 FQNEAQ (reference sequence). The CDR3 is 14 residues long. In DNA, the CDR3 is TGTGCCAGCAGCTTGCGGAGTAGCACAGATACGCAGTATTTT. Translated: CASSLRSSTDTQYF.

The DNA of the CDR3 is TGTGCCAGCAGCTTACTACAGGGGCCCTCCCCGGGAGCTTTCTTT. Amino acids: CASSLLQGPSPGAFF. The chain recombines TRBV7-8 with TRBJ1-1; 7 bases are a match to TRBD1. Trimming cost V 2 bases and J 10 bases; bases outside gene matches: 13. The CDR3 consists of 15 residues. CDR1 is SGHVS and CDR2 is FQNEAQ in the germline V gene.

The CDR3 here is CASSLDRAVDTEAFF. CDR3 nucleotides: TGCGCCAGCAGCTTGGACAGGGCCGTTGACACTGAAGCTTTCTTT. This chain connects TRBV5-1 to TRBJ1-1, with a tentative D call TRBD1 (6 bases). CDR3 size: 15 residues. Germline CDR1 reads SGHRS; CDR2 reads YFSETQ. Trimming pared 0 bases from V and 3 bases from J, leaving 12 bases between.

The rearrangement joins TRBV19 to TRBJ2-1, with 8 nucleotides matching TRBD2. Losses at the gene ends were 6 bases for V and 8 bases for J; bases not matched to a gene: 12. The CDR3 is made up of 15 amino acids. Germline V gene sequence: CDR1 LNHDA, CDR2 SQIVND (reference sequence). As DNA, the CDR3 is TGTGCCAGTAGCCGTTATCGGGAGGGCCGGGATGAGCAGTTCTTC. Translation: CASSRYREGRDEQFF.

The V gene is TRBV19, the J gene TRBJ2-1; 7 bases are shared with TRBD1. CDR3 length: 14 residues. J gave up 5 bases and V 5 bases, and 6 bases lay outside the gene matches. Germline V lookup: CDR1 LNHDA, CDR2 SQIVND (reference sequence). CDR3 nucleotide sequence: TGTGCCAGTAGTCTCTGGGACAGCAACAATGAGCAGTTCTTC. Protein product: CASSLWDSNNEQFF.

This chain uses TRBV4-2 with TRBJ2-5; 7 nucleotides match TRBD2. This CDR3 contains 16 residues. Germline V lookup: CDR1 LGHNA, CDR2 YNFKEQ. The J segment lost 4 bases and the V segment lost 0 bases, leaving 8 bases of the junction unmatched. The DNA of the CDR3 is TGTGCCAGCAGCCAAGAACTGATGGGGAGGGGAGAGACCCAGTACTTC. This sequence encodes CASSQELMGRGETQYF.

The V call is TRBV2, the J call TRBJ2-1, with no clear D. Germline CDR1 SNHLY, CDR2 FYNNEI. Trimming stripped 3 bases from V and 4 bases from J, with 1 base between. The CDR3 totals 11 residues. This chain's CDR3 is CASSEYNEQFF. The DNA of the CDR3 is TGTGCCAGCAGTGAGTACAATGAGCAGTTCTTC.

This clone was detected only a few times. The J gene is TRBJ1-5, the V gene TRBV10-3; unclear D gene. The V and J ends lost 3 bases and 0 bases respectively, with 12 bases between them. This CDR3 has 16 amino acids. Germline CDR1 ENHRY, CDR2 SYGVKD. CDR3 sequence (DNA): TGTGCCATCAGTGACCGACTGCGGCCTAGCAATCAGCCCCAGCATTTT. Translation: CAISDRLRPSNQPQHF.

The genes are TRBV5-1 and TRBJ2-5; D may be TRBD2 (5 bases). Germline values: CDR1 SGHRS, CDR2 YFSETQ. Trimming removed 3 bases at V and 4 bases at J, with 13 bases between. The CDR3 totals 14 residues. CDR3 region: CASSSNPRGETQYF. CDR3 coding DNA: TGCGCCAGCAGCTCGAACCCCCGGGGAGAGACCCAGTACTTC.

The genes are TRBV6-6 and TRBJ1-2; D remains ambiguous. There are 13 residues in the CDR3. Germline assignment: CDR1 MNHNY and CDR2 SVGAGI (reference sequence). Between the trimmed V and J ends, which lost 7 bases and 7 bases, there was a span of 16 bases. The CDR3, as DNA: TGTGCCAGCATTGGGGTTGGACCTAGTGGCTACACCTTC. It translates to CASIGVGPSGYTF.

The rearrangement links TRBV13 to TRBJ2-7; D possibly matches TRBD1 or TRBD2 (5 bases each). In germline, CDR1 is PRHDT, CDR2 FYEKMQ (reference sequence). Trimming pared 0 bases from V and 2 bases from J, leaving 17 bases between. The CDR3 extends over 17 amino acids. CDR3 sequence (DNA): TGTGCCAGCAGCTTAGGGACGACCGGGACCCCTACCTACGAGCAGTACTTC. This sequence encodes CASSLGTTGTPTYEQYF.

This chain connects TRBV11-2 to TRBJ1-2, with D possibly being TRBD1 (6 bases). Germline assignment: CDR1 SGHAT and CDR2 FQNNGV. V lost 2 bases, J lost 4 bases, and 17 bases lay in between. This CDR3 comprises 16 residues. Here the CDR3 DNA reads TGTGCCAGCAGCTTATCGCCCGGGGGACAAAGCTATGGCTACACCTTC. Protein product: CASSLSPGGQSYGYTF. The full variable domain, its missing parts supplied by reference TRBV11-2 and TRBJ1-2, is EAGVAQSPRYKIIEKRQSVAFWCNPISGHATLYWYQQILGQGPKLLIQFQNNGVVDDSQLPKDRFSAERLKGVDSTLKIQPAKLEDSAVYLCASSLSPGGQSYGYTFGSGTRLTVV.

The chain recombines TRBV15 with TRBJ2-7; weak D call: TRBD1 (5 bases). This CDR3 has 14 amino acids. Trimming pared 8 bases from V and 3 bases from J, leaving 17 bases between. Germline V lookup: CDR1 LNHNV, CDR2 YYDKDF (reference sequence). CDR3 amino acids: CATQAIKGIYEQYF. DNA of the CDR3: TGTGCCACCCAGGCCATCAAGGGGATCTACGAGCAGTACTTC.

This clone is a singleton in its sample. The rearrangement uses TRBV6-5 and TRBJ2-6, with no clear D. The CDR3 has 15 amino acids. CDR1 and CDR2 from the germline V gene are MNHEY and SVGAGI. Trimming removed 4 bases at V and 0 bases at J, with 7 bases between. For the CDR3, the DNA is TGTGCCAGCAGTTGGTGGAACTCTGGGGCCAACGTCCTGACTTTC. This translates into CASSWWNSGANVLTF.

CDR3 residues: CAISDSEGGGYTF. The DNA of the CDR3 is TGTGCCATCAGTGATAGTGAGGGGGGTGGCTACACCTTC. This sequence joins TRBV10-3 and TRBJ1-2, with D perhaps TRBD1 (6 bases). The germline V gene has CDR1 ENHRY and CDR2 SYGVKD. This CDR3 region has 13 residues. V was clipped by 3 bases and J by 7 bases, with 12 bases between them.

The rearrangement links TRBV29-1 to TRBJ2-1; 9 bases line up with TRBD1. The CDR3 consists of 14 residues. V lost 7 bases to trimming and J lost 6 bases; unmatched junction nucleotides: 10. From germline, CDR1 is SQVTM and CDR2 ANQGSEA. In nucleotides, the CDR3 is TGCAGCGCCAGGGGACAGGGTGGTGGCAATGAGCAGTTCTTC. Its translation: CSARGQGGGNEQFF.

This clone has a handful of counts. This sequence joins TRBV7-9 and TRBJ2-1, with 13 bases fitting TRBD2. The CDR3 length is 17 residues. The germline gives CDR1 SEHNR, CDR2 FQNEAQ (reference sequence). Losses at the gene ends were 5 bases for V and 0 bases for J; bases not matched to a gene: 4. DNA for the CDR3: TGTGCCAGCAGCCCGGGACTAGCGGGGACCTCCTACAATGAGCAGTTCTTC. Amino acids: CASSPGLAGTSYNEQFF.

This rearrangement joins TRBV28 to TRBJ2-2; D is possibly TRBD1 (5 bases). The CDR3 is 15 amino acids. V was shortened by 1 base and J by 5 bases, with 11 bases between the two germline ends. The V gene's germline CDR1 is MDHEN and CDR2 SYDVKM. CDR3 bases: TGTGCCAGCAGTTTATCAGGGTTGGGTACCGGGGAGCTGTTTTTT. Protein: CASSLSGLGTGELFF.